A single count supports the clone carrying this TCR beta chain. Its antigen is not known. The source of the sample is a study of OX40 agonist ivuxolimab in advanced cancers. Study overall: A history of anti-PD-1, anti-PD-L1 or anti-CTLA-4 therapy was acceptable, and over 30% had some.

The protocol was immunoSEQ multiplex PCR, while the TCRdb copy is restricted to in-frame clones and leaves out a portion. Of 67,000 or so clones in the sample, approximately 90% were seen once. The J segment lost 7 bases and the V segment lost 8 bases, leaving 8 bases of the junction unmatched. This CDR3 has 14 amino acids. Germline V gene lookup returns CDR1 MNHNS and CDR2 SASEGT. General study findings and limits: Expanded peripheral T cells had an undetermined antigen specificity. Averaged across samples, CD8+ T cells carried more expanded clones than CD4+ did. There was clonal expansion of CD4+ and CD8+ blood T cells by week 6 at 0.1 to 3.0 mg/kg.

The starting material was CD4+ or CD8+ T cells sorted from blood, obtained in a trial of the OX40 agonist ivuxolimab. The sequence was collected from an adult with an advanced solid tumor such as melanoma, head and neck, liver or kidney cancer. The chain is built from TRBV6-1 and TRBJ1-5, with 10 positions matching TRBD1. The CDR3 here is CASLDRGRWQPQHF. DNA for the CDR3: TGTGCCAGCCTTGACAGGGGGCGATGGCAGCCCCAGCATTTT.